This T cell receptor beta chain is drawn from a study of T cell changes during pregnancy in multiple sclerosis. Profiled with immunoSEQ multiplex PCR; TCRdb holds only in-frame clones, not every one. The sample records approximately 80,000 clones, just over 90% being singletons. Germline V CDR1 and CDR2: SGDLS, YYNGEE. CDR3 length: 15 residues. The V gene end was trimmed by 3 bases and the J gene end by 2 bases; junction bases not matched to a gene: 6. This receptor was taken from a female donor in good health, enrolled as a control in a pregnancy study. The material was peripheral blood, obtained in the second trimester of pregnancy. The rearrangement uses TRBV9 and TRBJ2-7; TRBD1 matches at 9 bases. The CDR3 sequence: CASSAGWDRAYEQYF. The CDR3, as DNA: TGTGCCAGCAGCGCTGGTTGGGACAGGGCCTACGAGCAGTACTTC. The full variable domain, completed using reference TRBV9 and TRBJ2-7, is DSGVTQTPKHLITATGQRVTLRCSPRSGDLSVYWYQQSLDQGLQFLIQYYNGEERAKGNILERFSAQQFPDLHSELNLSSLELGDSALYFCASSAGWDRAYEQYFGPGTRLTVT.